A selection of T cell receptor beta chains follows, all from one sample in a study of blood T cell repertoires in COVID-19. Assay used: immunoSEQ multiplex PCR; TCRdb lists only in-frame clones, some missing. The data show tens of thousands of clones, roughly nine tenths seen once. Sequenced input: peripheral blood. These receptor sequences come from a man aged 50-60 years with active COVID-19. Both conserved end residues are part of each CDR3. D genes are given only for firm matches. Size values are once, few and many counts, or a class for expanded clones, and some rows have none.

v_gene,d_gene,abundance,j_gene,CDR3aa,CDR3nt
TRBV2,NA,NA,TRBJ2-2,CASSERVARNTGELFF,TGTGCCAGCAGTGAACGTGTAGCGAGGAACACCGGGGAGCTGTTTTTT
TRBV5-1,TRBD2,NA,TRBJ2-2,CASRALAGGPGELFF,TGCGCCAGCAGAGCGCTAGCGGGAGGTCCCGGGGAGCTGTTTTTT
TRBV6-6,NA,NA,TRBJ1-3,CASSPQGGTGNTIYF,TGTGCCAGCAGCCCACAGGGCGGCACTGGAAACACCATATATTTT
TRBV27,TRBD2,NA,TRBJ2-7,CASSNPLGGGSYEQYF,TGTGCCAGCAGCAATCCCCTGGGCGGGGGATCCTACGAGCAGTACTTC
TRBV27,TRBD1,NA,TRBJ1-1,CASSPDRGGGLAEAFF,TGTGCCAGCAGTCCTGACAGGGGGGGTGGGTTGGCTGAAGCTTTCTTT
TRBV20-1,TRBD2,NA,TRBJ2-1,CSASAGGHDNEQFF,TGCAGTGCTAGTGCGGGGGGACATGACAATGAGCAGTTCTTC
TRBV27,TRBD2,NA,TRBJ2-2,CASSFLSGGATRELFF,TGTGCCAGCAGTTTTCTTAGCGGGGGGGCGACCCGGGAGCTGTTTTTT
TRBV4-1,NA,NA,TRBJ2-1,CASSQASSNEQFF,TGCGCCAGCAGCCAAGCGTCCAGCAATGAGCAGTTCTTC
TRBV6-1,NA,NA,TRBJ2-2,CASSEVQGFTGELFF,TGTGCCAGCAGTGAAGTCCAGGGTTTCACCGGGGAGCTGTTTTTT
TRBV5-1,TRBD2,NA,TRBJ2-2,CASSLGTSFAGELFF,TGCGCCAGCAGCTTGGGGACTAGTTTCGCCGGGGAGCTGTTTTTT
TRBV3-1/TRBV3-2,NA,NA,TRBJ1-5,CASSNGGAGQPQHF,TGTGCCAGCAGCAATGGGGGGGCAGGCCAGCCCCAGCATTTT
TRBV9,NA,NA,TRBJ2-6,CASRKQGANVLTF,TGTGCCAGCAGGAAACAGGGGGCCAACGTCCTGACTTTC
TRBV5-1,NA,NA,TRBJ2-3,CASSLAGDGDTQYF,TGCGCCAGCAGCTTGGCGGGGGATGGAGATACGCAGTATTTT
TRBV28,TRBD2,NA,TRBJ2-7,CASTLGLAGGSSYEQYF,TGTGCCAGCACCCTGGGGCTAGCGGGGGGGAGCTCCTACGAGCAGTACTTC
TRBV2,NA,NA,TRBJ2-3,CASSELSSGTDTQYF,TGTGCCAGCAGCGAACTCTCTAGCGGCACAGATACGCAGTATTTT
TRBV7-9,TRBD1,NA,TRBJ2-7,CASSPPGRQGFTEQYF,TGTGCCAGCAGCCCCCCGGGGAGACAGGGGTTTACCGAGCAGTACTTC
TRBV28,NA,NA,TRBJ1-4,CASRQGSEKLFF,TGTGCCAGCAGACAGGGAAGCGAAAAACTGTTTTTT
TRBV7-6,TRBD2,NA,TRBJ2-1,CASSSTLGTSGSTQFF,TGTGCCAGCAGCTCCACCCTAGGGACTAGCGGGAGCACTCAGTTCTTC
TRBV4-1,NA,once,TRBJ2-1,CASSQVRSSYNEQFF,TGCGCCAGCAGCCAAGTCCGGAGCTCCTACAATGAGCAGTTCTTC
TRBV15,NA,NA,TRBJ1-1,CATGEEGKAFF,TGTGCCACCGGAGAGGAGGGGAAAGCTTTCTTT
TRBV16,NA,few,TRBJ2-6,CASSRSQGSGANVLTF,TGTGCCAGCAGCCGTTCGCAGGGTTCTGGGGCCAACGTCCTGACTTTC
TRBV7-9,TRBD1,NA,TRBJ1-4,CASSSRQGWKLFF,TGTGCCAGCAGCTCCCGACAGGGGTGGAAACTGTTTTTT
TRBV7-3,NA,NA,TRBJ1-1,CASSLTANTEAFF,TGTGCCAGCAGCTTAACGGCGAACACTGAAGCTTTCTTT
TRBV14,NA,NA,TRBJ2-7,CASSRSQVRYEQYF,TGTGCCAGCAGCCGGTCGCAGGTTCGTTACGAGCAGTACTTC
TRBV7-2,NA,NA,TRBJ1-1,CASSLGYMNTEAFF,TGTGCCAGCAGCCTAGGGTACATGAACACTGAAGCTTTCTTT
TRBV28,NA,NA,TRBJ2-2,CASSGLGAGETGELFF,TGTGCCAGCAGTGGTCTTGGGGCAGGGGAAACCGGGGAGCTGTTTTTT
TRBV7-2,TRBD2,NA,TRBJ2-5,CASSLRGLAGVQETQYF,TGTGCCAGCAGCTTAAGAGGACTAGCGGGGGTTCAAGAGACCCAGTACTTC
TRBV3-1/TRBV3-2,TRBD2,NA,TRBJ2-1,CASSQDLRATGGEQFF,TGTGCCAGCAGCCAAGATCTTCGCGCCACGGGGGGTGAGCAGTTCTTC
TRBV7-2,TRBD1,NA,TRBJ1-1,CASSLQGASEAFF,TGTGCCAGCAGCTTACAGGGGGCGAGTGAAGCTTTCTTT
TRBV4-1,TRBD1,once,TRBJ2-4,CASSSRDSYKNIQYF,TGCGCCAGCAGCTCCCGGGACAGCTACAAAAACATTCAGTACTTC
TRBV5-1,TRBD1,NA,TRBJ1-2,CASSSTGTNYGYTF,TGCGCCAGCAGTTCGACAGGGACTAACTATGGCTACACCTTC
TRBV4-1,NA,NA,TRBJ2-3,CASSQSWPGDTDTQYF,TGCGCCAGCAGCCAATCTTGGCCAGGGGACACAGATACGCAGTATTTT
TRBV21-1,NA,once,TRBJ2-7,CASSKEGFRLTYEQYF,TGTGCCAGCAGCAAAGAGGGGTTTCGTCTGACCTACGAGCAGTACTTC
TRBV5-1,NA,NA,TRBJ1-2,CASKPQTGLIYGYTF,TGCGCCAGCAAGCCGCAAACGGGTCTGATCTATGGCTACACCTTC
TRBV28,NA,NA,TRBJ2-7,CASSLVLESPSSYEQYF,TGTGCCAGCAGTTTGGTACTAGAGTCCCCCTCCTCCTACGAGCAGTACTTC
TRBV7-9,TRBD2,NA,TRBJ2-1,CASSRAGGRNEQFF,TGTGCCAGCAGCCGCGCGGGGGGGCGGAATGAGCAGTTCTTC
TRBV5-1,NA,few,TRBJ1-1,CASSATGPTEAFF,TGCGCCAGCAGCGCCACAGGGCCCACTGAAGCTTTCTTT
TRBV10-1,TRBD2,NA,TRBJ2-1,CASSDFSGGLDEQFF,TGCGCCAGCAGTGATTTTTCGGGAGGGCTAGATGAGCAGTTCTTC
TRBV7-7,NA,NA,TRBJ1-1,CASSLADSTEAFF,TGTGCTAGCAGCTTAGCGGACAGCACTGAAGCTTTCTTT
TRBV5-4,TRBD2,NA,TRBJ2-5,CASSLGLASQETQYF,TGTGCCAGCAGCCTAGGACTAGCGTCTCAAGAGACCCAGTACTTC
TRBV28,NA,once,TRBJ1-3,CASISRGRAGNTIYF,TGTGCCAGCATTTCTAGGGGCAGGGCTGGAAACACCATATATTTT
TRBV18,TRBD1,NA,TRBJ1-4,CASSQISGTGGEKLFF,TGTGCCAGCTCACAGATCTCCGGGACAGGGGGTGAAAAACTGTTTTTT